Listed below are T cell receptor beta chains from one sample, sequenced in a study of beta chain features in type 1 diabetes. TCRdb's table, derived via immunoSEQ multiplex PCR, lists solely in-frame clones and lacks some. The table has 450,000 to 550,000 clones, 30% seen once. Sequenced input: naive CD4+ T cells from blood. These receptors were taken from a man younger than 35 in good health. CDR3s include the opening cysteine and the closing phenylalanine or tryptophan. Some rows mark clone size as missing; the rest say once, few, many or name a class of expanded clone.

TRBJ2-6,TRBV5-1,once,CASSLWGSGANVLTF
TRBJ1-3,TRBV4-1,.,CASSRIGGRSGNTIYF
TRBJ2-7,TRBV7-2,.,CASSLLTGIAAHEQYF
TRBJ2-1,TRBV7-9,.,CASSLGQYNEQFF
TRBJ1-4,TRBV7-3,few,CASSLRAQRGGEKLFF
TRBJ2-1,TRBV4-3,.,CASSQGSGTRYNEQFF
TRBJ2-4,TRBV5-4,.,CASSPELAKNIQYF
TRBJ2-1,TRBV9,.,CASSVNSWADEQFF
TRBJ2-5,TRBV30,few,CAWSVRRQETQYF
TRBJ2-3,TRBV30,few,CAWSPHPGLAGPDTQYF
TRBJ2-3,TRBV5-8,few,CASRLSGRPPDTQYF
TRBJ2-3,TRBV11-2,few,CASSSQPSASTDTQYF
TRBJ2-7,TRBV27,.,CASSLYGPYEQYF
TRBJ2-1,TRBV25-1,.,CASSDDWRDEQFF
TRBJ1-5,TRBV15,.,CATSSPLLGQGDRQPQHF
TRBJ1-3,TRBV30,few,CARKGLLSGNTIYF
TRBJ2-7,TRBV4-3,few,CASSQDTILAGYSYEQYF
TRBJ1-2,TRBV30,.,CAWSVRVGHVATGYTF
TRBJ1-2,TRBV27,few,CASSRTGGYGYTF
TRBJ2-3,TRBV9,few,CASSVSPADTQYF
TRBJ1-1,TRBV18,few,CASSREGPNTEAFF
TRBJ2-4,TRBV2,few,CASSSSGLAKNIQYF